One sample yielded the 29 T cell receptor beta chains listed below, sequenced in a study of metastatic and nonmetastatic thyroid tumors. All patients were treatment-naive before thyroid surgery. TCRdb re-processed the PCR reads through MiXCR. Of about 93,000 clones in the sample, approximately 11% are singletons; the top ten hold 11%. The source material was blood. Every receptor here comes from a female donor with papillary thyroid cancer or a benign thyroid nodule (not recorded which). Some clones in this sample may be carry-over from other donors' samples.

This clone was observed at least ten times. CDR3 region: CASSVVGRGGWNEQFF. DNA for the CDR3: TGTGCCAGCAGCGTAGTGGGAAGGGGAGGATGGAATGAGCAGTTCTTC. The V gene is TRBV9, the J gene TRBJ2-1; D might be TRBD2 (6 bases). Deletions cut 0 bases from V and 7 bases from J, with 17 bases between. Looked up from germline, CDR1 is SGDLS and CDR2 is YYNGEE. The CDR3 loop spans 16 amino acids.

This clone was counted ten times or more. CDR3 bases: TGCAGCGCCACAGGGAGTGTCGGTGGCTACACCTTC. Translated: CSATGSVGGYTF. The J gene is TRBJ1-2, the V gene TRBV29-1, with D maybe TRBD1 (6 bases). V gave up 7 bases and J gave up 7 bases, with 16 bases separating them. The length of the CDR3 is 12 residues. Germline V lookup: CDR1 SQVTM, CDR2 ANQGSEA. Looking up the rest from reference TRBV29-1 and TRBJ1-2 gives the full variable domain: SAVISQKPSRDICQRGTSLTIQCQVDSQVTMMFWYRQQPGQSLTLIATANQGSEATYESGFVIDKFPISRPNLTFSTLTVSNMSPEDSSIYLCSATGSVGGYTFGSGTRLTVV.

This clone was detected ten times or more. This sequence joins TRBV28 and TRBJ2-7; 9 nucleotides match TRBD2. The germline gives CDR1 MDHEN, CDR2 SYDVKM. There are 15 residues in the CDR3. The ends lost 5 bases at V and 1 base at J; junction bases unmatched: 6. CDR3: CASSPGTSRSYEQYF. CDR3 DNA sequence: TGTGCCAGCAGTCCCGGGACTAGCAGATCCTACGAGCAGTACTTC. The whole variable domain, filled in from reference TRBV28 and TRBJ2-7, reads DVKVTQSSRYLVKRTGEKVFLECVQDMDHENMFWYRQDPGLGLRLIYFSYDVKMKEKGDIPEGYSVSREKKERFSLILESASTNQTSMYLCASSPGTSRSYEQYFGPGTRLTVT.

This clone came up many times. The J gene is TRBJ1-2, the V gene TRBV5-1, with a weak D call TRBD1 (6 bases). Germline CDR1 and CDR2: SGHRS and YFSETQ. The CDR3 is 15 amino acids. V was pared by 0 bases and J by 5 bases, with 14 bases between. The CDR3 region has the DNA TGCGCCAGCAGCTTGGCCCCAGGGGCGTTGTATGGCTACACCTTC. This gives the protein CASSLAPGALYGYTF.

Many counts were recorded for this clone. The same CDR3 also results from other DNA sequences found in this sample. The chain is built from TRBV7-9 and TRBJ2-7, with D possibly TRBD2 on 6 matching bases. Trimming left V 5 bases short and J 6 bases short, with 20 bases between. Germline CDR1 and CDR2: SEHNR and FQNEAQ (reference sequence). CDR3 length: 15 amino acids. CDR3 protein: CASSRIRGLGSEQYF. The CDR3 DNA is TGTGCCAGCAGCCGAATTAGGGGACTGGGGTCCGAGCAGTACTTC.

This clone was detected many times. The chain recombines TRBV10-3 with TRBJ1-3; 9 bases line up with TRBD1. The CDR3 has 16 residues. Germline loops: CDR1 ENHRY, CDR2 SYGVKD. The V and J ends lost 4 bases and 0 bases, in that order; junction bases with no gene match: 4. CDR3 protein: CAISGGQGFSGNTIYF. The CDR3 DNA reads TGTGCCATCAGTGGAGGACAGGGGTTCTCTGGAAACACCATATATTTT.

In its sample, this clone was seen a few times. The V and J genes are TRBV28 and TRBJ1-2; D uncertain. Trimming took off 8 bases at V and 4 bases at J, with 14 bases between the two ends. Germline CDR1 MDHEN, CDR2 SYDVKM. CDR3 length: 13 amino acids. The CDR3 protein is CASGRTEGYGYTF. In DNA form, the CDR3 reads TGTGCCAGCGGGCGGACGGAGGGCTATGGCTACACCTTC.

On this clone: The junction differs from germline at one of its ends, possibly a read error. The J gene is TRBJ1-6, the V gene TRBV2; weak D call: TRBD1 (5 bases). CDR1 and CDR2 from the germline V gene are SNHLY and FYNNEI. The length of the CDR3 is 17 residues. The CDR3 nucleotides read TGTGCCAGCAGTGAAGTCCCCGCGGGGGAATGGAGTTCACCCCTCCACTTC. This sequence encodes CASSEVPAGEWSSPLHF.

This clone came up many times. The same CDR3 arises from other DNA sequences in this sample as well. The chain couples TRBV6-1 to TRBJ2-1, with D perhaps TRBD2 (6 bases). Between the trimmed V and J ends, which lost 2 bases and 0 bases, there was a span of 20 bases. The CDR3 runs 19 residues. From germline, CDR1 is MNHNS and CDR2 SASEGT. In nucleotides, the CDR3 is TGTGCCAGCAGTGAAAAGGCCCTAGGCGGGGCAAACTCCTACAATGAGCAGTTCTTC. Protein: CASSEKALGGANSYNEQFF.

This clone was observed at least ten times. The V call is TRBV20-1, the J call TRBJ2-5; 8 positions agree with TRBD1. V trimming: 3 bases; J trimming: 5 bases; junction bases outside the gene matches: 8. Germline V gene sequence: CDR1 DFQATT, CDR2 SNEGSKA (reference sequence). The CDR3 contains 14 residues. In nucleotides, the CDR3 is TGCAGTGCTAGTGGGGGACAGGCGCTTGAGACCCAGTACTTC. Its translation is CSASGGQALETQYF.

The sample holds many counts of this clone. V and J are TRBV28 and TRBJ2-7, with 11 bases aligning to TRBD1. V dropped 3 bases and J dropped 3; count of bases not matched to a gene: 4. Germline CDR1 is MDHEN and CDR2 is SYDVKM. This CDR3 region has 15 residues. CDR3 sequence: CASSFSGTGGYEQYF. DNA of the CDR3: TGTGCCAGCAGTTTCTCCGGGACAGGGGGCTACGAGCAGTACTTC. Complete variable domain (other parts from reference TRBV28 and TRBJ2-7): DVKVTQSSRYLVKRTGEKVFLECVQDMDHENMFWYRQDPGLGLRLIYFSYDVKMKEKGDIPEGYSVSREKKERFSLILESASTNQTSMYLCASSFSGTGGYEQYFGPGTRLTVT.

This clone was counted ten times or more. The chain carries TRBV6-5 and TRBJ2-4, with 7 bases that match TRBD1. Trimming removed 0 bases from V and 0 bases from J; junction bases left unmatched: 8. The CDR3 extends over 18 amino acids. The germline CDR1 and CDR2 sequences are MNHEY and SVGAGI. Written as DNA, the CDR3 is TGTGCCAGCAGTTACTCAGGGGGCGCGACAGGAGCCAAAAACATTCAGTACTTC. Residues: CASSYSGGATGAKNIQYF.

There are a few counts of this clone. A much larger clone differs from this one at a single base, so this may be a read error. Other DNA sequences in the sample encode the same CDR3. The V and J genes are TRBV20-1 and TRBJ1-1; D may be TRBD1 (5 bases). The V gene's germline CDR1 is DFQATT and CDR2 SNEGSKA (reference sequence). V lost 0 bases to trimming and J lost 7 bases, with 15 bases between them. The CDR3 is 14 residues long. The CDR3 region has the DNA TGCAGTGCTAGAGATGGGACCTCCGGGGGTGAAGCTTTCTTT. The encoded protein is CSARDGTSGGEAFF.

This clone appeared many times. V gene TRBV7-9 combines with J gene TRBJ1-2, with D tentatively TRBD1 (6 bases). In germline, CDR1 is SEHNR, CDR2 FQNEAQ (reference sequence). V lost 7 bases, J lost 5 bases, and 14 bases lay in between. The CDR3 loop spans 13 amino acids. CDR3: CASILTGAYGYTF. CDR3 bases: TGTGCCAGCATCCTGACAGGTGCTTATGGCTACACCTTC. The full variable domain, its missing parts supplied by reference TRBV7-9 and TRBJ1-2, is DTGVSQNPRHKITKRGQNVTFRCDPISEHNRLYWYRQTLGQGPEFLTYFQNEAQLEKSRLLSDRFSAERPKGSFSTLEIQRTEQGDSAMYLCASILTGAYGYTFGSGTRLTVV.

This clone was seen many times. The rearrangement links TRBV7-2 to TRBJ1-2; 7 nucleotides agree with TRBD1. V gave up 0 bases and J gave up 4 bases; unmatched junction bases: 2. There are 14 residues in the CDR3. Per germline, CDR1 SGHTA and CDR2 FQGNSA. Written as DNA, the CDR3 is TGTGCCAGCAGCTTAGCAGGGGGCGGCTATGGCTACACCTTC. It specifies CASSLAGGGYGYTF. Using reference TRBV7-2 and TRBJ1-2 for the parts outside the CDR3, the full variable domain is GAGVSQSPSNKVTEKGKDVELRCDPISGHTALYWYRQSLGQGLEFLIYFQGNSAPDKSGLPSDRFSAERTGGSVSTLTIQRTQQEDSAVYLCASSLAGGGYGYTFGSGTRLTVV.

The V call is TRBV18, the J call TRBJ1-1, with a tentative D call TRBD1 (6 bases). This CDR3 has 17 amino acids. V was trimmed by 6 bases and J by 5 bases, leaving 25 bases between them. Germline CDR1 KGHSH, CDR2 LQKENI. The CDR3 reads CASSQWEQGGGETEAFF. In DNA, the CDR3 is TGTGCCAGCTCCCAGTGGGAACAGGGAGGGGGGGAGACTGAAGCTTTCTTT.

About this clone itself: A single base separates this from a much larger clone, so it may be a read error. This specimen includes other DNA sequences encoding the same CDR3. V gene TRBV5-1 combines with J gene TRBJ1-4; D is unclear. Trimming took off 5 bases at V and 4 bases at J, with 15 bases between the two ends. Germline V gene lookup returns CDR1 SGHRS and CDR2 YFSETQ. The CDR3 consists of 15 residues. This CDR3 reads CASRETTALNEKLFF. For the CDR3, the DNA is TGCGCCAGCAGGGAGACAACAGCTCTTAATGAAAAACTGTTTTTT.

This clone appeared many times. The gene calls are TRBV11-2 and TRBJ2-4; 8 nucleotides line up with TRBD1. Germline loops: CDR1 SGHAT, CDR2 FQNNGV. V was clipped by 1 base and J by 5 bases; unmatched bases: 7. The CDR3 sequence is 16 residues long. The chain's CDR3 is CASSLVPGGRENIQYF. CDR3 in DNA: TGTGCCAGCAGCTTAGTCCCAGGGGGCAGGGAAAACATTCAGTACTTC. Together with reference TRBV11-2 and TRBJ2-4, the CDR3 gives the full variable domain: EAGVAQSPRYKIIEKRQSVAFWCNPISGHATLYWYQQILGQGPKLLIQFQNNGVVDDSQLPKDRFSAERLKGVDSTLKIQPAKLEDSAVYLCASSLVPGGRENIQYFGAGTRLSVL.

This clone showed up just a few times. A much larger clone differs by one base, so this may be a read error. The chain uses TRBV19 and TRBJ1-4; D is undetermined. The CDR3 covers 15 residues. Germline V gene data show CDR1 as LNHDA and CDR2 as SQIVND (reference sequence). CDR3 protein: CASSIRTMLNEKLVF. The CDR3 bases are TGTGCCAGTAGTATACGGACGATGCTGAATGAAAAACTGGTTTTT.

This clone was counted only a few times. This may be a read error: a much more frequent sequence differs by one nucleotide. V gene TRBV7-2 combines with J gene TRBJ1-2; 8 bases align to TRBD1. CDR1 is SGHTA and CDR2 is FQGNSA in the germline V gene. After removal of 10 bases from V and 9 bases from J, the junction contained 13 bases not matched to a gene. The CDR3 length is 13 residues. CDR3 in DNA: TGTGCCATTGGACAGGGATGGGGTGGTTGCTACACCTTC. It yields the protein CAIGQGWGGCYTF.

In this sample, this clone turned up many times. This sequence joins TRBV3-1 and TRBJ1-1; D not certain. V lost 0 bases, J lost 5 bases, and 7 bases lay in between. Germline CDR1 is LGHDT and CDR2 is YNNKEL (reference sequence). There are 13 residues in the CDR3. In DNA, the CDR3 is TGTGCCAGCAGCCAAGATCCGAGGACTGAAGCTTTCTTT. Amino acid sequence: CASSQDPRTEAFF. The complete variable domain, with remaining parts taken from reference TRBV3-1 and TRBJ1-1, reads DTAVSQTPKYLVTQMGNDKSIKCEQNLGHDTMYWYKQDSKKFLKIMFSYNNKELIINETVPNRFSPKSPDKAHLNLHINSLELGDSAVYFCASSQDPRTEAFFGQGTRLTVV.

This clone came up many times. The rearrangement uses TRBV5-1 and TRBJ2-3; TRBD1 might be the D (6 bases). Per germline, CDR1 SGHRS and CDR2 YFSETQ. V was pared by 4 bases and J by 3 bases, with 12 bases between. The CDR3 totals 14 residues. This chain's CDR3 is CASSPGGRTDTQYF. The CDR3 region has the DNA TGCGCCAGCAGCCCTGGGGGCAGGACAGATACGCAGTATTTT.

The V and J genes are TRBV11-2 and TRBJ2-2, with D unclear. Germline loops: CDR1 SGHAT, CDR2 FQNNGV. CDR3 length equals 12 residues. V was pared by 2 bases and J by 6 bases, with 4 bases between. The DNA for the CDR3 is TGTGCCAGCAGCTTAATTTCCGGGGAGCTGTTTTTT. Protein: CASSLISGELFF.

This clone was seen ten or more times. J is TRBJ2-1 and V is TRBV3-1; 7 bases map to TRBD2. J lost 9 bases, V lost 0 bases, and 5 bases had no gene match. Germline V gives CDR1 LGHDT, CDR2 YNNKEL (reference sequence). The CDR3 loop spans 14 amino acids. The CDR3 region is CASSQEGTKSEQFF. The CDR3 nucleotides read TGTGCCAGCAGCCAAGAAGGGACTAAGAGTGAGCAGTTCTTC.

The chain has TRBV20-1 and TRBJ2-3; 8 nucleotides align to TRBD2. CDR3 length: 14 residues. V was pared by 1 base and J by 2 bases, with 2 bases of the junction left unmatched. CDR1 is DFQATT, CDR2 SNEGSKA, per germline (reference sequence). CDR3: CSARASGHTDTQYF. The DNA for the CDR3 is TGCAGTGCTAGAGCTAGCGGGCACACAGATACGCAGTATTTT.

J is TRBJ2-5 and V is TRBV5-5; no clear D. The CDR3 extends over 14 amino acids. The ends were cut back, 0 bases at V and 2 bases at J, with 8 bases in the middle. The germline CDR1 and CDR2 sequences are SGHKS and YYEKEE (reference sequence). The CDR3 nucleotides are TGTGCCAGCAGCTTGGTCTGGGATCAAGAGACCCAGTACTTC. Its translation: CASSLVWDQETQYF.

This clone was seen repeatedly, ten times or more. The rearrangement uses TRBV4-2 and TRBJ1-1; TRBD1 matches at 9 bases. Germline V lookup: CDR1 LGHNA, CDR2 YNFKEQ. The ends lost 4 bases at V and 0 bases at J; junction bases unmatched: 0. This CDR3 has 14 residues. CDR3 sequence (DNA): TGTGCCAGCAGCCGGGACAGGGTGAACACTGAAGCTTTCTTT. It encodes CASSRDRVNTEAFF.

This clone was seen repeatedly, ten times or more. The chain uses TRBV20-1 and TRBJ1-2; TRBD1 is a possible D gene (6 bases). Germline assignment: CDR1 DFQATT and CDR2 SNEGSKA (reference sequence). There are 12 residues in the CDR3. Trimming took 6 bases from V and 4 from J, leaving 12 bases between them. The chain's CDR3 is CSAPTGSYGYTF. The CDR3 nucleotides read TGCAGTGCCCCTACAGGGAGCTATGGCTACACCTTC.

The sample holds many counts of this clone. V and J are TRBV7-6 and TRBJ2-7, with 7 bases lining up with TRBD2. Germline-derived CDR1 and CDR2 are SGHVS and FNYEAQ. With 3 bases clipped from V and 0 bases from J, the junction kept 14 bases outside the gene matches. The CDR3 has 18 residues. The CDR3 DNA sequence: TGTGCCAGCAGCTTGAGTCCTAGCTTACGGGAGGTCTCCTACGAGCAGTACTTC. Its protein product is CASSLSPSLREVSYEQYF. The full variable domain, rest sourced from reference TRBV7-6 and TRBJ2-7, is GAGVSQSPRYKVTKRGQDVALRCDPISGHVSLYWYRQALGQGPEFLTYFNYEAQQDKSGLPNDRFSAERPEGSISTLTIQRTEQRDSAMYRCASSLSPSLREVSYEQYFGPGTRLTVT.